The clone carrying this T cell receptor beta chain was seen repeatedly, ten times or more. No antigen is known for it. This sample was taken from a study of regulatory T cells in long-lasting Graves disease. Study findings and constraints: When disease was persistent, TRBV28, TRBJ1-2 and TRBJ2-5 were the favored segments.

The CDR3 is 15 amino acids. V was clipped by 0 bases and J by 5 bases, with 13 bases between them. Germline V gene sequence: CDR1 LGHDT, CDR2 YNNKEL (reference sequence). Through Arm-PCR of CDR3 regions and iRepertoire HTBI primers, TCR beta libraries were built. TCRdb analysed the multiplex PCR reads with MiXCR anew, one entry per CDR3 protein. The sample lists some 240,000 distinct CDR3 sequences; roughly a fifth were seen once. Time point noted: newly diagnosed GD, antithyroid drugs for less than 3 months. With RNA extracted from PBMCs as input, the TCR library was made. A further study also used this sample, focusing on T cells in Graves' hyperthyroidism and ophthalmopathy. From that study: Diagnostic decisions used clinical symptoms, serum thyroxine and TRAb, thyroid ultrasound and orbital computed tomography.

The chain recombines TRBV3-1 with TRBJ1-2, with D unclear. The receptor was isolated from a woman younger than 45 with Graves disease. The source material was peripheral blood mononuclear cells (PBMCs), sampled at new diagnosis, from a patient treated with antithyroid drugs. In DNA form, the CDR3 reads TGTGCCAGCAGCCAAGATCGGATGGAGCGGTATGGCTACACCTTC. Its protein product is CASSQDRMERYGYTF.